This record looks at one T cell receptor beta chain sequence and its context. Its target is unknown. The data were taken from a study of radiation and T cells in renal cell carcinoma. Study-wide findings and caveats: Only small tumor regions of around 1 g were sampled. Dominant CDR3 motifs occupied more repertoire in irradiated than control tumors.

Measured with immunoSEQ multiplex PCR; TCRdb has only the in-frame clones, and not every one. This table has 15,000 to 20,000 clones, roughly 54% appearing once. As to treatment: 15 Gy SBRT to primary tumor, nephrectomy 4 weeks later. The material was tumor tissue, obtained from a patient whose treatment included radiotherapy and nephrectomy. The source is a man aged 50-59 years with renal cell carcinoma.

CDR3 DNA: TGTGCCATCAGTCCCAGAATCTCGGAGACCCAGTACTTC. Encoded protein: CAISPRISETQYF. V gene TRBV10-3 combines with J gene TRBJ2-5; D gene unclear. V gave up 5 bases and J gave up 5 bases, with 12 bases separating them. Per the germline V gene, CDR1 is ENHRY and CDR2 is SYGVKD. The CDR3 is 13 amino acids.